What follows are 17 T cell receptor beta chains derived from one specimen sequenced in a study of shared clonotypes between healthy human individuals. This table comes from immunoSEQ multiplex PCR, and its TCRdb copy is limited to in-frame clones, with some not included. The table records some 1,900,000 clones, about 95% of them present only once. Naive CD8 cells lacked CD45RO, underwent positive selection for CCR7 and left out terminally differentiated effector memory CD45RA+ cells. The sequenced material came from naive CD8+ T cells sorted from blood. The receptor source for this set is a man younger than 30 in good health.

The chain combines TRBV15 with TRBJ2-7; possible D gene TRBD1, 6 bases. The V gene's germline CDR1 is LNHNV and CDR2 YYDKDF (reference sequence). The CDR3 extends over 14 amino acids. V shed 3 bases and J shed 3 bases, with 12 bases lying between them. The CDR3 nucleotides are TGTGCCACCAGCAGGGGACACGGGGACTACGAGCAGTACTTC. Translating it yields CATSRGHGDYEQYF.

The rearrangement joins TRBV4-3 to TRBJ2-1, with 7 bases lining up with TRBD2. Per germline, CDR1 LGHNA and CDR2 YSLEER. V was pared by 0 bases and J by 4 bases, with 9 bases of the junction left unmatched. This CDR3 contains 17 residues. Written as DNA, the CDR3 is TGCGCCAGCAGCCAAGACACCGCGGGAGCAGCGTACAATGAGCAGTTCTTC. This encodes CASSQDTAGAAYNEQFF.

This rearrangement joins TRBV19 to TRBJ2-7; no clear D gene. This CDR3 contains 13 residues. The germline V gene has CDR1 LNHDA and CDR2 SQIVND (reference sequence). The V gene lost 8 bases and the J gene lost 0 bases, with 11 bases spanning the gap. Here the CDR3 reads CASAPSISYEQYF. CDR3 in DNA: TGTGCCAGTGCACCCTCTATCTCCTACGAGCAGTACTTC.

CDR3 loop: CASTQGRANTEAFF. CDR3 coding DNA: TGTGCCAGCACCCAGGGACGGGCGAACACTGAAGCTTTCTTT. The V gene is TRBV2, the J gene TRBJ1-1; weak D call: TRBD1 (5 bases). Germline CDR1 is SNHLY and CDR2 is FYNNEI. The CDR3 consists of 14 residues. Trimming took 7 bases from V and 1 from J, leaving 13 bases between them.

This clone was counted a single time. The rearrangement links TRBV28 to TRBJ1-5, with D possibly TRBD1 on 6 matching bases. The CDR3 runs to 14 residues. CDR1 and CDR2 (germline): MDHEN, SYDVKM. V was trimmed by 6 bases and J by 2 bases, leaving 11 bases between them. The CDR3 DNA follows: TGTGCCAGCAGCTCAGGGGAGGGCAATCAGCCCCAGCATTTT. Translated, it gives CASSSGEGNQPQHF.

This sequence joins TRBV5-1 and TRBJ1-1; a possible D gene is TRBD1 (6 bases). Germline assignment: CDR1 SGHRS and CDR2 YFSETQ. V lost 0 bases and J lost 6, with 15 bases in between. The CDR3 spans 15 residues. CDR3 in DNA: TGCGCCAGCAGCTTGGGAACCACAGGGCGGGCTGAAGCTTTCTTT. Translated, it gives CASSLGTTGRAEAFF.

The chain recombines TRBV5-6 with TRBJ2-7, with D perhaps assigned TRBD1 or TRBD2 (5 bases each). Germline CDR1 SGHDT, CDR2 YYEEEE. The CDR3 loop spans 15 amino acids. Trimming took off 4 bases at V and 2 bases at J, with 16 bases between the two ends. The CDR3 reads CASSAGTAPPYEQYF. Written as DNA, the CDR3 is TGTGCCAGCAGCGCCGGGACCGCTCCCCCCTACGAGCAGTACTTC.

The chain joins TRBV6-6 to TRBJ2-7; D not resolved. V lost 0 bases, J lost 5 bases, and 8 bases lay in between. Per the germline V gene, CDR1 is MNHNY and CDR2 is SVGAGI (reference sequence). The CDR3 runs to 13 residues. CDR3 amino acids: CASSYSFTNEQYF. The CDR3 DNA reads TGTGCCAGCAGTTACTCGTTCACTAACGAGCAGTACTTC.

This chain connects TRBV5-1 to TRBJ1-3; D possibly corresponds to TRBD1 (5 bases). The CDR3 runs to 16 residues. V was shortened by 4 bases and J by 0 bases, with 14 bases between the two germline ends. The germline gives CDR1 SGHRS, CDR2 YFSETQ. CDR3 bases: TGCGCCAGCAGCGAGGGACCGACTTACTCTGGAAACACCATATATTTT. Translation gives CASSEGPTYSGNTIYF.

The V and J genes are TRBV27 and TRBJ2-7, with TRBD1 as a possible D gene (7 bases). Germline loops: CDR1 MNHEY, CDR2 SMNVEV (reference sequence). The CDR3 is made up of 15 amino acids. Trimming shortened V by 8 bases and J by 3 bases, and 20 bases separated the two germline ends. This chain's CDR3 is CASAGGQDYFYEQYF. The CDR3 DNA reads as TGTGCCAGCGCCGGCGGACAGGACTATTTCTACGAGCAGTACTTC.

V usage is TRBV4-2 and J usage is TRBJ1-3; D unresolved. Germline V gene data show CDR1 as LGHNA and CDR2 as YNFKEQ. V was pared by 5 bases and J by 4 bases, with 6 bases between. The CDR3 has 12 residues. The CDR3 sequence is CASSSTGNTIYF. CDR3 nucleotide sequence: TGTGCCAGCAGCTCGACGGGAAACACCATATATTTT.

J is TRBJ1-1 and V is TRBV6-6; D perhaps matches TRBD1 (6 bases). V dropped 3 bases and J dropped 6 bases, with 17 bases sitting between them. CDR1 is MNHNY, CDR2 SVGAGI, per germline (reference sequence). This CDR3 contains 15 residues. As DNA, the CDR3 is TGTGCCAGCAGTTATTTTGCAGGGGTTAACGCTGAAGCTTTCTTT. Its translation is CASSYFAGVNAEAFF.

V is TRBV5-6 and J is TRBJ1-3, with 7 bases fitting TRBD1. J was trimmed by 6 bases and V by 4 bases; bases with no gene match: 13. The V gene's germline CDR1 is SGHDT and CDR2 YYEEEE. This CDR3 has 16 residues. The CDR3: CASSEGQWIPENTIYF. CDR3 nucleotide sequence: TGTGCCAGCAGCGAGGGACAGTGGATACCGGAAAACACCATATATTTT.

This sequence joins TRBV5-6 and TRBJ1-1; 8 nucleotides agree with TRBD1. This CDR3 region has 15 residues. Trimming took 3 bases from V and 0 from J; bases not matched to a gene: 4. The germline V gene has CDR1 SGHDT and CDR2 YYEEEE. The chain's CDR3 is CASSSQTGVNTEAFF. In DNA form, the CDR3 reads TGTGCCAGCAGCTCTCAGACAGGGGTGAACACTGAAGCTTTCTTT. The full variable domain, completed using reference TRBV5-6 and TRBJ1-1, is DAGVTQSPTHLIKTRGQQVTLRCSPKSGHDTVSWYQQALGQGPQFIFQYYEEEERQRGNFPDRFSGHQFPNYSSELNVNALLLGDSALYLCASSSQTGVNTEAFFGQGTRLTVV.

CDR3 amino acids: CASSSLAGETQYF. The CDR3 DNA follows: TGTGCCAGCAGCTCCCTCGCGGGGGAGACCCAGTACTTC. The rearrangement joins TRBV28 to TRBJ2-5; possibly TRBD2 for D (6 bases). V lost 6 bases, J lost 5 bases, and 13 bases lay in between. There are 13 residues in the CDR3. Germline CDR1 and CDR2: MDHEN and SYDVKM.

The chain carries TRBV4-1 and TRBJ1-1, with D perhaps TRBD1 (6 bases). The germline V gene has CDR1 MGHRA and CDR2 YSYEKL. CDR3 length: 17 amino acids. The V end lost 3 bases, the J end lost 0 bases, and 17 bases lay between the germline ends. In nucleotides, the CDR3 is TGCGCCAGCAGCCACGAGCGGGGGCCCGGGATGAACACTGAAGCTTTCTTT. It yields the protein CASSHERGPGMNTEAFF.

This chain uses TRBV2 with TRBJ2-7; 13 bases map to TRBD2. The V and J ends lost 6 bases and 7 bases, in that order; junction bases with no gene match: 21. The length of the CDR3 is 19 residues. Looked up from germline, CDR1 is SNHLY and CDR2 is FYNNEI. CDR3 region: CASRGSGLAGDRLLREQYF. CDR3 in DNA: TGTGCCAGCAGGGGGAGTGGACTAGCGGGAGACCGCTTACTTCGGGAGCAGTACTTC. Filled out from reference TRBV2 and TRBJ2-7, the complete variable domain reads EPEVTQTPSHQVTQMGQEVILRCVPISNHLYFYWYRQILGQKVEFLVSFYNNEISEKSEIFDDQFSVERPDGSNFTLKIRSTKLEDSAMYFCASRGSGLAGDRLLREQYFGPGTRLTVT.